One sample yielded the 4 T cell receptor beta chains listed below, sequenced in a study of Graves' ophthalmopathy and Graves' hyperthyroidism listed by TCRdb under 2018. Instrument on record: Illumina HiSeq 2000. TCR beta CDR3 regions were amplified from RNA transcripts for repertoire sequencing. The first round was an RT-PCR using HTBI primers with the Qiagen OneStep RT-PCR kit, and this first round was followed by a second-round multiplex PCR, then size selection and purification. TCRdb reran the public reads through fastp at Q25 and MiXCR, keeping productive beta chains. Rows matching on CDR3 protein sequence are summarized as one entry with the most common DNA and genes. The sample includes hundreds of thousands of distinct CDR3 sequences, with about 44% observed a single time. The top ten hold approximately 46% of the sample. Sequencing input: peripheral blood. These receptors were collected from an adult man with Graves' ophthalmopathy.

Notes on this clonotype: Relative to the germline gene, one junction end is altered; a read error may explain this. J is TRBJ1-5 and V is TRBV20-1; D not certain. CDR1 is DFQATT, CDR2 SNEGSKA, per germline (reference sequence). This CDR3 is built from 15 residues. CDR3 DNA: TGCAGTGCTAGAGAGGCCCTAACTCGGTATCAGCCCCGGCATTTT. The encoded protein is CSAREALTRYQPRHF.

The chain has TRBV29-1 and TRBJ2-7; a weak D match, TRBD1 (5 bases). Germline V gene sequence: CDR1 SQVTM, CDR2 ANQGSEA. Trimming shortened V by 6 bases and J by 3 bases, and 12 bases separated the two germline ends. The CDR3 is made up of 12 amino acids. Here the CDR3 DNA reads TGCAGCGTATATGACAGAGACTACGAGCAGTACTTC. This sequence encodes CSVYDRDYEQYF.

Note on this clonotype: This could be a read error, since a much larger clone is one nucleotide away. This rearrangement joins TRBV5-4 to TRBJ1-2, with D unresolved. V gave up 2 bases and J gave up 3 bases, with 5 bases separating them. The CDR3 is 12 residues long. Germline lookup yields CDR1 SGHNT and CDR2 YYREEE (reference sequence). The CDR3 region is CASSFPYYGYTF. The CDR3 DNA reads as TGTGCCAGCAGCTTCCCGTACTATGGCTACACCTTC.

There are a few counts of this clonotype. The chain carries TRBV2 and TRBJ2-7; D assignment may be TRBD1 or TRBD2 (6 bases each). This CDR3 is 15 amino acids long. The ends were cut back, 1 base at V and 2 bases at J, with 12 bases in the middle. Germline loops: CDR1 SNHLY, CDR2 FYNNEI. Written as DNA, the CDR3 is TGTGCCAGCAGTGAAGAGGGGGGACAAACCTACGAGCAGTACTTC. This encodes CASSEEGGQTYEQYF. The full variable domain, with the rest looked up from reference TRBV2 and TRBJ2-7, is EPEVTQTPSHQVTQMGQEVILRCVPISNHLYFYWYRQILGQKVEFLVSFYNNEISEKSEIFDDQFSVERPDGSNFTLKIRSTKLEDSAMYFCASSEEGGQTYEQYFGPGTRLTVT.